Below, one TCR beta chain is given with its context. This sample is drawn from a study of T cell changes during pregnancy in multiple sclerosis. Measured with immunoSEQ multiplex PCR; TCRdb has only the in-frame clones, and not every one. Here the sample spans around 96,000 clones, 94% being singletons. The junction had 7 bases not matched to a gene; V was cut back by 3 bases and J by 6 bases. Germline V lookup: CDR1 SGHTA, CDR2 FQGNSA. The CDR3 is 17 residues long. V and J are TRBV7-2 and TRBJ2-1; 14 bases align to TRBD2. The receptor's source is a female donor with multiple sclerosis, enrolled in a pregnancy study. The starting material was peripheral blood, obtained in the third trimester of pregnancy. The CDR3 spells CASSFAGLAGGINEQFF. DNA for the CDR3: TGTGCCAGCAGCTTCGCAGGACTAGCGGGAGGCATCAATGAGCAGTTCTTC.